The following is a T cell receptor (beta chain) sequence with its context. The table came from immunoSEQ multiplex PCR; TCRdb's copy has only in-frame clones and leaves some out. The table lists about 36,000 clones, about 90% of them singletons. The source of the sample is a study of T cell changes during pregnancy in multiple sclerosis. Germline V lookup: CDR1 MDHEN, CDR2 SYDVKM. The CDR3 is 13 amino acids. V shed 4 bases and J shed 1 base, with 5 bases lying between them. The sample in question was CD4+ T cells from peripheral blood mononuclear cells, obtained after pregnancy. The receptor's source is a female donor with multiple sclerosis, enrolled in a pregnancy study. The V call is TRBV28, the J call TRBJ2-1; D is uncertain. Here the CDR3 DNA reads TGTGCCAGCAGTTCCCCTTCCTACAATGAGCAGTTCTTC. This sequence encodes CASSSPSYNEQFF. Drawing the rest from reference TRBV28 and TRBJ2-1, the complete variable domain is DVKVTQSSRYLVKRTGEKVFLECVQDMDHENMFWYRQDPGLGLRLIYFSYDVKMKEKGDIPEGYSVSREKKERFSLILESASTNQTSMYLCASSSPSYNEQFFGPGTRLTVL.